Below, 27 T cell receptor beta chains from the same sample are listed, as sequenced in a study of T-cell memory formation after mild COVID-19. TCRdb itself ran the 5' RACE reads through MiXCR, one entry per CDR3 protein. The sample contains about 190,000 distinct CDR3 sequences, 8% to 11% of which appear only once. Sequenced: PBMCs or a T cell subset sorted from them (not recorded which). The receptors come from a man younger than 35 who had mild COVID-19 (a few samples of this study predate the infection). Cell type and time point are not known.

V usage is TRBV10-3 and J usage is TRBJ1-5; D is ambiguous. Per the germline V gene, CDR1 is ENHRY and CDR2 is SYGVKD. This CDR3 is 13 amino acids long. V was trimmed by 11 bases and J by 3 bases, leaving 14 bases between them. The DNA of the CDR3 is TGTGCCTCAGCGGGAGGGCACAATCAGCCCCAGCATTTT. It codes for CASAGGHNQPQHF.

This clonotype was observed a handful of times. This chain uses TRBV12-3 or TRBV12-4 with TRBJ2-7; 7 nucleotides match TRBD2. The CDR3 is 15 residues long. V lost 7 bases to trimming and J lost 4 bases; unmatched junction nucleotides: 13. CDR3 protein: CASTSPRDYKYEQYF. Written as DNA, the CDR3 is TGTGCCAGCACCAGTCCCCGGGACTACAAGTACGAGCAGTACTTC.

This clonotype was counted many times. The genes are TRBV5-1 and TRBJ2-3; no reliable D call. There are 16 residues in the CDR3. Germline V CDR1 and CDR2: SGHRS, YFSETQ. V was shortened by 0 bases and J by 5 bases, with 16 bases between the two germline ends. The CDR3 bases are TGCGCCAGCAGCTTGGCTGGGTTCCCGACCGGAGATACGCAGTATTTT. Its protein is CASSLAGFPTGDTQYF.

The chain combines TRBV20-1 with TRBJ2-7; D possibly matches TRBD1 or TRBD2 (5 bases each). The germline gives CDR1 DFQATT, CDR2 SNEGSKA (reference sequence). Deletions cut 2 bases from V and 3 bases from J, with 11 bases between. The CDR3 runs 13 residues. CDR3 protein: CSARRDGNYEQYV. The CDR3 DNA is TGCAGTGCTAGAAGGGACGGAAACTACGAGCAGTACGTC.

V is TRBV3-1 and J is TRBJ2-5, with 10 bases aligning to TRBD1. CDR1 and CDR2 from the germline V gene are LGHDT and YNNKEL (reference sequence). V dropped 6 bases and J dropped 5; count of bases not matched to a gene: 12. The CDR3 is made up of 16 amino acids. The CDR3 here is CASSFQPGTGAETQYF. The DNA of the CDR3 is TGTGCCAGCAGTTTCCAACCCGGGACAGGGGCCGAGACCCAGTACTTC.

This clonotype was found many times. The chain carries TRBV7-2 and TRBJ2-1; possibly TRBD1 or TRBD2 for D (5 bases each). This CDR3 contains 15 residues. Germline V CDR1 and CDR2: SGHTA, FQGNSA. V was cut by 5 bases and J by 3 bases, with 14 bases left in between. In DNA, the CDR3 is TGTGCCAGCAGCCTGGGGACGGCCTTCTACAATGAGCAGTTCTTC. It yields the protein CASSLGTAFYNEQFF.

This clonotype has a handful of counts. V and J are TRBV15 and TRBJ2-1; possibly TRBD1 for D (5 bases). Germline CDR1 LNHNV, CDR2 YYDKDF (reference sequence). Trimming took off 2 bases at V and 5 bases at J, with 10 bases between the two ends. The CDR3 is 14 amino acids. CDR3 coding DNA: TGTGCCACCAGCAGAAACAGGAACGACAATGAGCAGTTCTTC. It codes for CATSRNRNDNEQFF. The full variable domain, rest sourced from reference TRBV15 and TRBJ2-1, is DAMVIQNPRYQVTQFGKPVTLSCSQTLNHNVMYWYQQKSSQAPKLLFHYYDKDFNNEADTPDNFQSRRPNTSFCFLDIRSPGLGDTAMYLCATSRNRNDNEQFFGPGTRLTVL.

This chain connects TRBV5-1 to TRBJ2-1, with unresolved D. The CDR3 length is 14 residues. CDR1 is SGHRS, CDR2 YFSETQ, per germline. V lost 3 bases and J 3 bases, leaving 10 bases between the germline ends. The CDR3 nucleotides are TGCGCCAGCAGCTCCCAGGAGTACTACAATGAGCAGTTCTTC. Its translation is CASSSQEYYNEQFF.

This chain links TRBV25-1 with TRBJ2-5, with D uncertain. This CDR3 contains 13 residues. Germline CDR1 reads MGHDK; CDR2 reads SYGVNS. V shed 1 base and J shed 1 base, with 4 bases lying between them. Here the CDR3 reads CASSEFSQETQYF. CDR3 nucleotide sequence: TGTGCCAGCAGTGAATTTTCCCAAGAGACCCAGTACTTC.

The V and J genes are TRBV10-3 and TRBJ2-3; weak D call: TRBD2 (7 bases). The CDR3 totals 15 residues. Between the trimmed V and J ends, which lost 7 bases and 1 base, there was a span of 15 bases. Per germline, CDR1 ENHRY and CDR2 SYGVKD. For the CDR3, the DNA is TGTGCCATCAACGTACAGGGAGGGGGCACAGATACGCAGTATTTT. Protein sequence: CAINVQGGGTDTQYF.

The rearrangement joins TRBV18 to TRBJ1-5; 8 bases map to TRBD1. Germline CDR1 and CDR2: KGHSH and LQKENI. Trimming took 5 bases from V and 5 from J; bases not matched to a gene: 11. CDR3 length: 16 residues. The CDR3 nucleotides read TGTGCCAGCTCAATCACGGACAGGGCGAATTATCAGCCCCAGCATTTT. Translated: CASSITDRANYQPQHF.

This clonotype was counted many times. The chain has TRBV3-1 and TRBJ2-7; no clear D. The CDR3 totals 14 residues. CDR1 is LGHDT, CDR2 YNNKEL, per germline (reference sequence). Trimming removed 4 bases at V and 3 bases at J, with 13 bases between. As DNA, the CDR3 is TGTGCCAGCAGCCCTTCTTGGGGAAGCTACGAGCAGTACTTC. This sequence encodes CASSPSWGSYEQYF.

This clonotype was detected ten times or more. The chain is built from TRBV4-3 and TRBJ1-4, with D unresolved. Germline CDR1 reads LGHNA; CDR2 reads YSLEER. This CDR3 contains 15 residues. V lost 0 bases and J 8 bases, leaving 13 bases between the germline ends. CDR3 sequence reads: CASSQDIRAGEKLFF. The CDR3 DNA reads as TGCGCCAGCAGCCAAGATATCCGGGCCGGCGAAAAACTGTTTTTT.

This clonotype was observed a few times. The gene calls are TRBV12-3 or TRBV12-4 and TRBJ1-5; D not resolved. V lost 4 bases, J lost 11 bases, and 9 bases lay in between. CDR3 length: 11 residues. This CDR3 reads CASSSVGAQHF. The DNA of the CDR3 is TGTGCCAGCAGTTCGGTGGGAGCCCAGCATTTT.

The chain is built from TRBV7-2 and TRBJ1-2; 10 bases agree with TRBD1. CDR1 SGHTA and CDR2 FQGNSA come from the germline V gene. The V and J ends lost 5 bases and 8 bases, in that order; junction bases with no gene match: 8. The CDR3 has 14 amino acids. The CDR3: CASSLDRGVRGYTF. The DNA for the CDR3 is TGTGCCAGCAGCCTGGACAGGGGGGTGAGGGGCTACACCTTC.

The chain combines TRBV14 with TRBJ2-7; 7 bases fit TRBD2. V lost 1 base and J lost 1; bases outside the gene matches: 7. CDR1 is SGHDN, CDR2 FVKESK, per germline. This CDR3 region has 16 residues. The CDR3 loop reads CASSQGRGYRSYEQYV. CDR3 nucleotides: TGTGCCAGCAGCCAAGGGCGGGGGTATAGGTCCTACGAGCAGTACGTC.

CDR3: CASSQVAGDLYNEQFF. The CDR3 nucleotides are TGTGCCAGCAGCCAAGTTGCGGGGGATTTATACAATGAGCAGTTCTTC. The chain employs TRBV4-2 and TRBJ2-1, with 7 positions matching TRBD2. The CDR3 contains 16 residues. Germline V gene lookup returns CDR1 LGHNA and CDR2 YNFKEQ. J lost 4 bases, V lost 1 base, and 7 bases had no gene match.

This chain uses TRBV9 with TRBJ2-3; 10 bases align to TRBD2. This CDR3 is built from 14 residues. From germline, CDR1 is SGDLS and CDR2 YYNGEE. V gave up 4 bases and J gave up 5 bases; unmatched junction bases: 4. The CDR3 loop reads CASSLRTSGDTQYF. The CDR3 DNA reads TGTGCCAGCAGCCTACGGACTAGCGGAGATACGCAGTATTTT.

V and J are TRBV7-9 and TRBJ1-3, with D unresolved. The CDR3 extends over 14 amino acids. V shed 5 bases and J shed 1 base, with 9 bases lying between them. Germline loops: CDR1 SEHNR, CDR2 FQNEAQ (reference sequence). In nucleotides, the CDR3 is TGTGCCAGCAGCCCGATGGGGTCTGGAAACACCATATATTTT. Translation gives CASSPMGSGNTIYF. Supplemented by reference TRBV7-9 and TRBJ1-3, the full variable domain reads DTGVSQNPRHKITKRGQNVTFRCDPISEHNRLYWYRQTLGQGPEFLTYFQNEAQLEKSRLLSDRFSAERPKGSFSTLEIQRTEQGDSAMYLCASSPMGSGNTIYFGEGSWLTVV.

The rearrangement links TRBV4-3 to TRBJ2-1, with no clear D. The CDR3 has 15 residues. Trimming took off 1 base at V and 2 bases at J, with 9 bases between the two ends. Germline loops: CDR1 LGHNA, CDR2 YSLEER. The CDR3 loop is CASSQVRNTYNEQFF. Written as DNA, the CDR3 is TGCGCCAGCAGCCAAGTACGGAATACCTACAATGAGCAGTTCTTC.

J is TRBJ2-3 and V is TRBV6-5; perhaps D is TRBD1 or TRBD2 (5 bases each). The V gene's germline CDR1 is MNHEY and CDR2 SVGAGI. Deletions cut 2 bases from V and 4 bases from J, with 10 bases between. The CDR3 consists of 14 residues. The CDR3 sequence: CASSYRDASDTQYF. DNA for the CDR3: TGTGCCAGCAGTTACCGGGACGCCTCAGATACGCAGTATTTT.

This clonotype was seen a handful of times. The CDR3 DNA sequence: TGCAGTGCTGCCTCGGGGGTCCGGGTTCAGCCCCAGCATTTT. Its translation is CSAASGVRVQPQHF. The rearrangement links TRBV20-1 to TRBJ1-5; D may be TRBD1 (5 bases). Trimming shortened V by 5 bases and J by 6 bases, and 17 bases separated the two germline ends. Germline CDR1 and CDR2: DFQATT and SNEGSKA (reference sequence). This CDR3 is 14 amino acids long.

This clonotype was observed a handful of times. The chain carries TRBV6-5 and TRBJ2-3; D is tentatively TRBD1 or TRBD2 (5 bases each). Trimming took 0 bases from V and 5 from J, leaving 18 bases between them. The CDR3 spans 17 residues. CDR1 MNHEY and CDR2 SVGAGI come from the germline V gene. The CDR3, as DNA: TGTGCCAGCAGTTACTCCATTTGGGACGGTGGTCAAGATACGCAGTATTTT. Translating it yields CASSYSIWDGGQDTQYF.

This clonotype showed up just a few times. V usage is TRBV20-1 and J usage is TRBJ2-7; 8 bases fit TRBD2. This CDR3 comprises 18 residues. From germline, CDR1 is DFQATT and CDR2 SNEGSKA (reference sequence). With V trimmed by 1 base and J by 2 bases, 16 bases remained unmatched. CDR3 residues: CSARAPRLAGADPYEQYV. DNA of the CDR3: TGCAGTGCTAGAGCCCCCAGGCTAGCGGGTGCTGATCCCTACGAGCAGTACGTC.

This clonotype showed up just a few times. The rearrangement uses TRBV7-3 and TRBJ2-3, with a tentative D call TRBD2 (7 bases). Trimming left V 4 bases short and J 4 bases short, with 15 bases between. Per the germline V gene, CDR1 is SGHTA and CDR2 is FQGTGA. The CDR3 contains 15 residues. The chain's CDR3 is CASSSNSGGADTQYF. CDR3 coding DNA: TGTGCCAGCAGCTCAAACTCGGGGGGCGCAGATACGCAGTATTTT.

The chain employs TRBV6-6 and TRBJ1-4, with D uncertain. The germline V and J ends were trimmed by 8 bases and 7 bases, with 11 bases remaining between them. Per the germline V gene, CDR1 is MNHNY and CDR2 is SVGAGI (reference sequence). The CDR3 extends over 12 amino acids. The CDR3 DNA sequence: TGTGCCAGCGAGAAATCGGGTGAAAAACTGTTTTTT. This gives the protein CASEKSGEKLFF.

This clonotype showed up just a few times. The V gene is TRBV18, the J gene TRBJ1-1; D remains ambiguous. Germline values: CDR1 KGHSH, CDR2 LQKENI. There are 14 residues in the CDR3. V gave up 0 bases and J gave up 1 base, with 6 bases separating them. CDR3 protein: CASSPPPENTEAFF. The CDR3 nucleotides are TGTGCCAGCTCACCACCCCCAGAGAACACTGAAGCTTTCTTT.